Listed below are T cell receptor beta chains from one sample, sequenced in a study of OX40 agonist ivuxolimab in advanced cancers. The protocol was immunoSEQ multiplex PCR, while the TCRdb copy is restricted to in-frame clones and leaves out a portion. The profile covers 76,000 or so clones, with 85% appearing a single time and 0.61% taken by the ten largest. This specimen was CD4+ or CD8+ T cells sorted from blood, taken in a trial of the OX40 agonist ivuxolimab. The receptors derive from an adult with an advanced solid tumor such as melanoma, head and neck, liver or kidney cancer. The CDR3 runs from the conserved cysteine through the conserved F or W. The D gene is left open where the match is weak. Expanded clones get a size class; other rows say once, few or many, or leave the size out.

v_gene	d_gene	abundance	len	j_gene	CDR3nt	CDR3aa
TRBV7-9	-	-	15	TRBJ1-2	TGTGCCAGCACCCTGGGGCAGGGTCCCTTCTATGGCTACACCTTC	CASTLGQGPFYGYTF
TRBV7-8	-	-	17	TRBJ1-5	TGTGCCAGCAGCTTAGCGCTCGTGGTGGGGAACAATCAGCCCCAGCATTTT	CASSLALVVGNNQPQHF
TRBV19	-	once	16	TRBJ1-5	TGTGCCAGTAGGACATCTCTACGAGGAGGCAATCAGCCCCAGCATTTT	CASRTSLRGGNQPQHF
TRBV27	TRBD1	few	16	TRBJ1-6	TGTGCCAGCAGTTTAGGGGTAGGGGGCAGAAATTCACCCCTCCACTTT	CASSLGVGGRNSPLHF
TRBV5-6	-	-	18	TRBJ1-5	TGTGCCAGCAGCTTGGCGGGCGGAGGGGGGTTAAGCAATCAGCCCCAGCATTTT	CASSLAGGGGLSNQPQHF
TRBV19	-	-	15	TRBJ2-1	TGTGCCAGTAGTCGTCAAGATCCCACGACAAGCCGGCAGTTCTTC	CASSRQDPTTSRQFF
TRBV30	-	-	12	TRBJ1-2	TGTGCCTGGAGGGGCAGAGGGAATGGCTACACCTTC	CAWRGRGNGYTF
TRBV7-7	-	once	13	TRBJ2-7	TGTGCCAGCAGCTTAGATGTAGGGCAAGAGCAGTACTTC	CASSLDVGQEQYF
TRBV6-5	-	-	15	TRBJ2-7	TGTGCCAGCAGTTACTCGAGAGGTGGGTTCTACGAGCAGTACTTC	CASSYSRGGFYEQYF
TRBV7-9	-	-	14	TRBJ1-2	TGTGCCAGCAGCTGGGAGGAACTTAACTATGGCTACACCTTC	CASSWEELNYGYTF
TRBV5-6	TRBD2	-	15	TRBJ2-3	TGTGCCAGCAGCTTGGATTCTAGCGGGGAAGATACGCAGTATTTT	CASSLDSSGEDTQYF
TRBV30	-	-	12	TRBJ2-3	TGTGCCTGGGGGCTACAGGGTTATACGCAGTATTTT	CAWGLQGYTQYF
TRBV7-2	-	-	15	TRBJ1-3	TGTGCCAGCAGCCTTGACACCAGCTCTGGAAACACCATATATTTT	CASSLDTSSGNTIYF
TRBV10-3	TRBD2	-	20	TRBJ2-1	TGTGCCATCAGGAGGACTAGCGGGGGGCAACTTCTAAGCTCCTACAATGAGCAGTTCTTC	CAIRRTSGGQLLSSYNEQFF
TRBV9	-	-	12	TRBJ2-1	TGTGCCAGCAGCGTAGTGCAAAATGAGCAGTTCTTC	CASSVVQNEQFF
TRBV7-2	-	-	16	TRBJ1-1	TGTGCCAGCAGCTTAAACGTCGGGCCTTATGGCACTGAAGCTTTCTTT	CASSLNVGPYGTEAFF
TRBV27	TRBD1	-	18	TRBJ1-5	TGTGCCAGCAGTTTATTCCCCGGGGACAGGGGGCTAAGTCAGCCCCAGCATTTT	CASSLFPGDRGLSQPQHF
TRBV5-1	TRBD2	-	15	TRBJ2-1	TGCGCCAGCAGCCCCCAACGGGGGGGCCGTGATGAGCAGTTCTTC	CASSPQRGGRDEQFF